The T cell receptor beta chain described here comes from a study of technical replicates of blood from a few donors. TCRdb keeps only in-frame clones here, not all; method: immunoSEQ multiplex PCR. The data contain tens of thousands of clones, approximately 94% of them singletons. V lost 9 bases to trimming and J lost 5 bases; unmatched junction nucleotides: 1. Germline CDR1 reads MNHEY; CDR2 reads SVGAGI. CDR3 length: 12 residues. The TCR was taken from a human donor in good health. Sample: T cells isolated from PBMCs. This chain joins TRBV6-5 and TRBJ2-2; 9 nucleotides line up with TRBD2. CDR3 protein: CASSGSTGELFF. The CDR3 nucleotides are TGTGCCAGTAGCGGGAGTACCGGGGAGCTGTTTTTT.